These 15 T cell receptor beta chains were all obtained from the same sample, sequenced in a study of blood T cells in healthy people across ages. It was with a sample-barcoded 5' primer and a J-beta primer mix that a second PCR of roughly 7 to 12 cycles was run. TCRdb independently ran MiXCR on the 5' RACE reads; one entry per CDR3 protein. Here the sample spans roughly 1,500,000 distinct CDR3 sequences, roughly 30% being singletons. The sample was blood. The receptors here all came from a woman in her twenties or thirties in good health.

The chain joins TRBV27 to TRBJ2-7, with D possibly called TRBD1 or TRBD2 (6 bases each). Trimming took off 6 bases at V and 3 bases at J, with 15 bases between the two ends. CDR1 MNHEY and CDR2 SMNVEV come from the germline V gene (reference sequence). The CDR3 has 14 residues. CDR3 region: CASSMGGQYYEQYF. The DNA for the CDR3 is TGTGCCAGCAGCATGGGAGGACAGTACTACGAGCAGTACTTC.

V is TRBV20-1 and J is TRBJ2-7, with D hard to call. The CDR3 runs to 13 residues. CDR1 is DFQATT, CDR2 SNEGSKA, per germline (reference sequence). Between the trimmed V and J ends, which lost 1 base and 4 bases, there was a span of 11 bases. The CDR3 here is CSARVPRGYEQYF. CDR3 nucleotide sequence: TGCAGTGCTAGAGTTCCCCGCGGATACGAGCAGTACTTC.

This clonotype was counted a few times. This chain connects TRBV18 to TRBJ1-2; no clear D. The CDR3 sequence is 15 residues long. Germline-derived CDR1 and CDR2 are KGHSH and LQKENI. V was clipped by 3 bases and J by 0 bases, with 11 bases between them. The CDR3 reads CASSPSEPANYGYTF. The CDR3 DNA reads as TGTGCCAGCTCACCCTCGGAGCCTGCTAACTATGGCTACACCTTC. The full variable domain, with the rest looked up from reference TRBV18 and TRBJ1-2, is NAGVMQNPRHLVRRRGQEARLRCSPMKGHSHVYWYRQLPEEGLKFMVYLQKENIIDESGMPKERFSAEFPKEGPSILRIQQVVRGDSAAYFCASSPSEPANYGYTFGSGTRLTVV.

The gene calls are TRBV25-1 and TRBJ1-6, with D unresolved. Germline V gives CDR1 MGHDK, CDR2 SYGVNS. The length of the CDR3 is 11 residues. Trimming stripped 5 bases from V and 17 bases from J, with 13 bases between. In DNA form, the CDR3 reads TGTGCCAGCAGTTCCGACAAGGAGTTCCACTTT. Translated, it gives CASSSDKEFHF.

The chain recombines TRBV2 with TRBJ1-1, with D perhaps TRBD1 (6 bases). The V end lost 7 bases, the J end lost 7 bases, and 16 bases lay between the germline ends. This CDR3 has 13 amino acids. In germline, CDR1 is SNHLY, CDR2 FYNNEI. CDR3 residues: CASKGQLVLEAFF. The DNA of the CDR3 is TGTGCCAGCAAGGGACAATTAGTCCTTGAAGCTTTCTTT.

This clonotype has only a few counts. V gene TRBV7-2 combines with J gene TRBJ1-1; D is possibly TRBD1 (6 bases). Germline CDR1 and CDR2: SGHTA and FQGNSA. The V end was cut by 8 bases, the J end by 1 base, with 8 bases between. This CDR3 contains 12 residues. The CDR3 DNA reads TGTGCCAGCCGGGGGCCGAACACTGAAGCTTTCTTT. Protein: CASRGPNTEAFF.

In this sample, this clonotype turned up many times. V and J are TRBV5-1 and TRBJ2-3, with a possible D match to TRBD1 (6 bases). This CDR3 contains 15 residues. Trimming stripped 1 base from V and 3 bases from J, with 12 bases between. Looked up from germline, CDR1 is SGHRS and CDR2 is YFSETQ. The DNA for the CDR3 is TGCGCCAGCAGCTTGCGGCAGGGGCGAACAGATACGCAGTATTTT. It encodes CASSLRQGRTDTQYF.

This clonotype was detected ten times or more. The CDR3 DNA is TGTGCCATCAGTGAGTCTAGCGGGAGCTCCTACGAGCAGTACTTC. Translation: CAISESSGSSYEQYF. The gene calls are TRBV10-3 and TRBJ2-7, with 9 nucleotides matching TRBD2. Germline CDR1 and CDR2: ENHRY and SYGVKD. Unmatched junction bases numbered 0, after V lost 0 bases and J lost 0 bases. The CDR3 sequence is 15 residues long.

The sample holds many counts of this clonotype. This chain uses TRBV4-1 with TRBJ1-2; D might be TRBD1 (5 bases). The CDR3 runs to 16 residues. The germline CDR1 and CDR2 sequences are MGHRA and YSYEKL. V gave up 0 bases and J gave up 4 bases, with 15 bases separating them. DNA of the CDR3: TGCGCCAGCAGCCAAGATAAGGGACCGCAGGGCTATGGCTACACCTTC. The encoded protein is CASSQDKGPQGYGYTF.

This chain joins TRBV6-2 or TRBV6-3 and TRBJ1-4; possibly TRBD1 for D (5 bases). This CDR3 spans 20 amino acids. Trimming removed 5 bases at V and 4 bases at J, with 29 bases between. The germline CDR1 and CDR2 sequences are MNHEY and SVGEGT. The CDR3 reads CASSMRSRDGHTRLNEKLFF. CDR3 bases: TGTGCCAGCAGTATGAGGAGCCGGGACGGACACACCAGACTTAATGAAAAACTGTTTTTT.

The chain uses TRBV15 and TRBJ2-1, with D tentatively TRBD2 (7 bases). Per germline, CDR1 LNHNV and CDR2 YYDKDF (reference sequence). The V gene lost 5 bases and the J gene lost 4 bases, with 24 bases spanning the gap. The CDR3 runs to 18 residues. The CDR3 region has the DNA TGTGCCACCAGCGGAGCGCCGGGGGGAGCGGGACATTACAATGAGCAGTTCTTC. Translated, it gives CATSGAPGGAGHYNEQFF.

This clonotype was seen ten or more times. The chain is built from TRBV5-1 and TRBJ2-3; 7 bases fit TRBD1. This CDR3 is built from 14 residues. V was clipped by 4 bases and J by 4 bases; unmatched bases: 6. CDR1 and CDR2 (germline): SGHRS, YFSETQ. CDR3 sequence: CASSPTGSADTQYF. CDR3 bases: TGCGCCAGCAGCCCGACAGGGAGCGCAGATACGCAGTATTTT.

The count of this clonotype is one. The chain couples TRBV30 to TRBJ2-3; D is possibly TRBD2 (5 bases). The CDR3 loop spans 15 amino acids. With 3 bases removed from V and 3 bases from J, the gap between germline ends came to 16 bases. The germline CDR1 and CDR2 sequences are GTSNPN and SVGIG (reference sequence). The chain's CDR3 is CAWRGWRGLTDTQYF. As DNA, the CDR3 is TGTGCCTGGAGAGGTTGGCGAGGGTTGACAGATACGCAGTATTTT.

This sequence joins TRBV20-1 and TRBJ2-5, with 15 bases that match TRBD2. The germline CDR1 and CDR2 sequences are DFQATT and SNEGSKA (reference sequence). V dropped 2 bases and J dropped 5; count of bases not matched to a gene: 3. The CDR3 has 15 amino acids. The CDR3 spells CSARTGLAGGETQYF. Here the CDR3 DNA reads TGCAGTGCTAGAACAGGACTAGCGGGAGGGGAGACCCAGTACTTC.

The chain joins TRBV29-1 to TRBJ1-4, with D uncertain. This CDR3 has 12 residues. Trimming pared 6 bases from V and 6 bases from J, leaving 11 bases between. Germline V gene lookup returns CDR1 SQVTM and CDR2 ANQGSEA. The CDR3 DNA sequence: TGCAGCGTCACGGACGGATATGAAAAACTGTTTTTT. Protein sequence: CSVTDGYEKLFF.